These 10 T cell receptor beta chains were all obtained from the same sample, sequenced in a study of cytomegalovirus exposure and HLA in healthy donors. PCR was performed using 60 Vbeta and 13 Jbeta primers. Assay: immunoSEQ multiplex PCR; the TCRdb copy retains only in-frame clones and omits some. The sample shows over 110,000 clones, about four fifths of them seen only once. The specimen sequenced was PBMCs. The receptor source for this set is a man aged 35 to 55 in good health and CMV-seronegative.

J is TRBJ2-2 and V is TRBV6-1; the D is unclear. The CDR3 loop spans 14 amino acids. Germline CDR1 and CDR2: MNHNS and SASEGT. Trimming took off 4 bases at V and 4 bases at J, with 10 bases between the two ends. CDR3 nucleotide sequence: TGTGCCAGCAGTGGAAGCGTGGGCACCGGGGAGCTGTTTTTT. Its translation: CASSGSVGTGELFF.

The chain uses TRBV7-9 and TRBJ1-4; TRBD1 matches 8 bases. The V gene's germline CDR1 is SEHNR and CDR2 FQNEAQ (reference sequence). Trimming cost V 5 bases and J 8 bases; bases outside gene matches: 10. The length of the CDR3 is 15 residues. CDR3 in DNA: TGTGCCAGCAGCGATAACGGACAGGGTAGAGAAAAACTGTTTTTT. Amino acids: CASSDNGQGREKLFF.

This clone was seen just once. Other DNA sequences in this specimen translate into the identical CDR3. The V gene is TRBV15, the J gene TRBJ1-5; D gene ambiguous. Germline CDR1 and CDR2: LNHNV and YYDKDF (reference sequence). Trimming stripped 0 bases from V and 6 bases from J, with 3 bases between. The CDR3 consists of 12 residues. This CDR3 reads CATSRDRQPQHF. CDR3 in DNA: TGTGCCACCAGCAGAGATCGTCAGCCCCAGCATTTT.

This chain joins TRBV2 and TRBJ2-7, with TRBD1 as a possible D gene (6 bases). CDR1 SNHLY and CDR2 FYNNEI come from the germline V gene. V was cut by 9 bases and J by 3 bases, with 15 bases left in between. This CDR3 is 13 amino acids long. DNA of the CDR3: TGTGCCAGTAGCCGGGACACCCTCTACGAGCAGTACTTC. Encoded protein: CASSRDTLYEQYF.

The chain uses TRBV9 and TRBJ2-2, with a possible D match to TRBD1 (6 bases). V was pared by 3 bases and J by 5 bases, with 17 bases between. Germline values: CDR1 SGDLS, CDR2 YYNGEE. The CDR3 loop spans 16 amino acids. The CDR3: CASSGGQFWETGELFF. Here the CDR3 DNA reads TGTGCCAGCAGCGGTGGACAGTTTTGGGAAACCGGGGAGCTGTTTTTT.

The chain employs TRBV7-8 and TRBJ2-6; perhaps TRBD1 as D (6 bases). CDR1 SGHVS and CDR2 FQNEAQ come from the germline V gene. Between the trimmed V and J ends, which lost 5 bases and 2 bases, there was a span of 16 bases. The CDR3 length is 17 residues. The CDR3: CASSRRQEAAGANVLTF. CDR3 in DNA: TGTGCCAGCAGCCGTCGACAGGAGGCAGCTGGGGCCAACGTCCTGACTTTC.

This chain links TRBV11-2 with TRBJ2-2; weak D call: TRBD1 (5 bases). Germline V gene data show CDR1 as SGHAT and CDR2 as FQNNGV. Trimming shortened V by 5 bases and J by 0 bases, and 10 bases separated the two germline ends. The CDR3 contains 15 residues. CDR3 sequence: CASSPDRANTGELFF. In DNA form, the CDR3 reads TGTGCCAGCAGCCCCGACAGAGCGAACACCGGGGAGCTGTTTTTT.

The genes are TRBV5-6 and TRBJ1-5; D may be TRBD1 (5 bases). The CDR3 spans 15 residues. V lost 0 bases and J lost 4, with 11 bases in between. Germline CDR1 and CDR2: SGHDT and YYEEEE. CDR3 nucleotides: TGTGCCAGCAGCTTGGGGGGCGGCCCGAATCAGCCCCAGCATTTT. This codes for CASSLGGGPNQPQHF.

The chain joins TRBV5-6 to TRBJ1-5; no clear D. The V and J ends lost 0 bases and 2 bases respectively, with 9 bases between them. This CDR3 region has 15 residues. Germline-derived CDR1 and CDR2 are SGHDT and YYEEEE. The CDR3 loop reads CASSLGGYGNQPQHF. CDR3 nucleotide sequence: TGTGCCAGCAGCTTGGGAGGGTACGGCAATCAGCCCCAGCATTTT.

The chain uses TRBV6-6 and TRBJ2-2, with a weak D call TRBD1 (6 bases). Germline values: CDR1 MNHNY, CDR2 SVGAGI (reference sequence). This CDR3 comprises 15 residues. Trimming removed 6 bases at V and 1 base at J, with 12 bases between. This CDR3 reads CASRTSGQNTGELFF. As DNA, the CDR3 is TGTGCCAGCAGAACCTCGGGACAGAACACCGGGGAGCTGTTTTTT.